This TCR beta chain was sequenced in a study of blood T cell repertoires in COVID-19. Across the study: The samples span acute and convalescent COVID-19 from the United States, Italy and Spain.

Participants were aged about 18 to 100 years from about 25 US areas. Participants' reported clinical history set cohort assignment. Donors in Cohort 3 who had recovered were those with two negative PCRs, healthcare professional clearance, or resolution of their symptoms. Clones were sequenced by immunoSEQ multiplex PCR, and TCRdb holds only the in-frame ones, with some missing. In the table there are about 410,000 clones, 90% of which are singletons. V dropped 6 bases and J dropped 1 base, with 10 bases sitting between them. The CDR3 covers 15 residues. Looked up from germline, CDR1 is LNHDA and CDR2 is SQIVND (reference sequence). This clone has a single count.

V is TRBV19 and J is TRBJ1-6, with D unresolved. The sequenced sample consisted of PBMCs or T cells enriched from blood (not recorded which). The clonotype originates from a man aged 18-30 years who had recovered from COVID-19. The CDR3: CASRLTGSYNSPLHF. The DNA for the CDR3 is TGTGCCAGTAGACTGACCGGGTCCTATAATTCACCCCTCCACTTT.